One T cell receptor (beta chain) is described in this entry. Germline V gene data show CDR1 as SGHTA and CDR2 as FQGTGA. V lost 5 bases to trimming and J lost 5 bases; unmatched junction nucleotides: 10. This CDR3 comprises 16 residues. The sample is drawn from a study of blood T cell repertoires in COVID-19. On the study more broadly: T cells, B-cell-depleted T cells, or PBMCs provided the cDNA or gDNA that served as material.

Per the original data handling: Researchers report that nucleated cell counts were estimated from reference gene primer amplification. The data were produced by immunoSEQ multiplex PCR, yet TCRdb's version contains in-frame clones alone and is incomplete. V, J and clone size were drawn from that table, and D and trimming were deduced from the DNA. The repertoire consists of approximately 260,000 clones, with 70% to 90% occurring once and the leading ten covering roughly 4.6%. The chain couples TRBV7-3 to TRBJ2-3; TRBD2 aligns across 10 bases. The sequenced sample was peripheral blood. This sequence originates from a man in his sixties who had recovered from COVID-19. CDR3 residues: CASSPTPTSGVDTQYF. In DNA, the CDR3 is TGTGCCAGCAGCCCTACGCCTACTAGCGGGGTAGATACGCAGTATTTT.